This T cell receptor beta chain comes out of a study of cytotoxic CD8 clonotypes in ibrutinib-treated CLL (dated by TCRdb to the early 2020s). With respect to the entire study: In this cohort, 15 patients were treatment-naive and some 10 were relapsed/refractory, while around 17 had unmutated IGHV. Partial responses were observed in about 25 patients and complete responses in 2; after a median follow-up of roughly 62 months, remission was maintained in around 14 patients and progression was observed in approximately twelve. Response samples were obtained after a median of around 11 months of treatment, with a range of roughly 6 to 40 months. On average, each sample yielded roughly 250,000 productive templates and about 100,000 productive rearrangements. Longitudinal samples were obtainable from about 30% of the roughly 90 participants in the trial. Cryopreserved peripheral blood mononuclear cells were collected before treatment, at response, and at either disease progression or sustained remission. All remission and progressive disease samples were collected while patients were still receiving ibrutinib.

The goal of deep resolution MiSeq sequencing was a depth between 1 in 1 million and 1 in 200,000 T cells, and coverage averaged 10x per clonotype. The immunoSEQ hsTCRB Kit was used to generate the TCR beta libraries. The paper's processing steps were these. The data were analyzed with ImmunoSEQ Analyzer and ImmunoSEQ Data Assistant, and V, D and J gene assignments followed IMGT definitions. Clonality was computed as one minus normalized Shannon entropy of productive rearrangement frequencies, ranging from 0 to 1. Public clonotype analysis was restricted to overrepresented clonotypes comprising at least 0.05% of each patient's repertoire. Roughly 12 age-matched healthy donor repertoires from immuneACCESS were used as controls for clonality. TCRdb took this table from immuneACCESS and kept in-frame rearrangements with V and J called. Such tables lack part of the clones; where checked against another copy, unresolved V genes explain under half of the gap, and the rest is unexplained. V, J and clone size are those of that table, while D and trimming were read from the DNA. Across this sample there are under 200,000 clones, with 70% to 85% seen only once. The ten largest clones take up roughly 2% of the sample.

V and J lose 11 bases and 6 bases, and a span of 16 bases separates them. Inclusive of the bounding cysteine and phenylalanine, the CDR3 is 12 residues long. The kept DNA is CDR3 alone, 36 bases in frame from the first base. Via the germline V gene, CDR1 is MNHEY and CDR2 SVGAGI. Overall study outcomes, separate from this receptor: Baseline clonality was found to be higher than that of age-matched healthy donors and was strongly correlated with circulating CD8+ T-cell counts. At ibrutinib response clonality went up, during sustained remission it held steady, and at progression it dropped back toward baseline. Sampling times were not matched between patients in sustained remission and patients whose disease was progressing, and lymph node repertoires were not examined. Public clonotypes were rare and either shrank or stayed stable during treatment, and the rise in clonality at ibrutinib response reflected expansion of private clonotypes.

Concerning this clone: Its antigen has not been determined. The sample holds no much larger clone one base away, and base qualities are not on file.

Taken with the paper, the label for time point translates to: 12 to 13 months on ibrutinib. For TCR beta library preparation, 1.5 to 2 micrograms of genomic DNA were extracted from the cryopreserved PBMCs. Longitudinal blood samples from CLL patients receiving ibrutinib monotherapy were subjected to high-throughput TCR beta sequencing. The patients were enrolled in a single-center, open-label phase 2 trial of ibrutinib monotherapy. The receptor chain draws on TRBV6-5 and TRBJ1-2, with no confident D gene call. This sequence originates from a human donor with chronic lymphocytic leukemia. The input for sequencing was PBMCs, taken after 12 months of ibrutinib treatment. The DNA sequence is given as TGTGCCGGTTTAGGGAGTCTTAATGGCTACACCTTC. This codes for CAGLGSLNGYTF.